The source of this T cell receptor (beta chain) is a study of T cell responses to AZD1222 COVID-19 vaccine. Overall study findings and caveats: Among the donors, most were white British and more were female, and clonal diversity was possibly underestimated. Only a handful of individuals given AZD1222 were seropositive at baseline.

The method was immunoSEQ multiplex PCR; TCRdb's version includes in-frame clones alone and lacks a portion of them. The sample yields fewer than 130,000 clones, approximately 94% seen once. Germline CDR1 reads ENHRY; CDR2 reads SYGVKD. The CDR3 runs to 14 residues. The V gene end was trimmed by 4 bases and the J gene end by 3 bases; junction bases not matched to a gene: 5. Concerning this clone itself: Its antigen is not known.

J is TRBJ1-2 and V is TRBV10-3; 7 bases line up with TRBD1. The sequenced sample was peripheral blood, obtained 28 days after the second AZD1222 dose. The receptor's source is an adult who received the AZD1222 COVID-19 vaccine. The CDR3 DNA follows: TGTGCCATCAGTGCACAACAGGGGTACTATGGCTACACCTTC. Protein product: CAISAQQGYYGYTF.